Listed here are 11 T cell receptor beta chains from one sample, sequenced in a study of T cells in Graves' hyperthyroidism and ophthalmopathy. Amplified TCR beta CDR3 regions derived from RNA transcripts. A first-round RT-PCR of the TCR CDR3 used the HTBI primer set. MiXCR, applied by TCRdb to the multiplex PCR reads, yields one record per CDR3 protein. Counted here are over 500,000 distinct CDR3 sequences, 12% to 15% occurring once; the ten biggest clones make up around 14%. Sequenced sample: blood. These receptors were collected from a woman between 40 and 55 years old with Graves' hyperthyroidism.

This clonotype was picked up a small number of times. The chain uses TRBV10-2 and TRBJ1-1; D is uncertain. This CDR3 comprises 13 residues. Trimming took off 7 bases at V and 2 bases at J, with 11 bases between the two ends. From germline, CDR1 is WSHSY and CDR2 SAAADI. DNA of the CDR3: TGCGCCAGCATTCGGGAGCTTAACACTGAAGCTTTCTTT. Its translation: CASIRELNTEAFF.

This clonotype was observed a few times. The chain employs TRBV19 and TRBJ2-7, with 7 bases matching TRBD1. Per germline, CDR1 LNHDA and CDR2 SQIVND (reference sequence). V dropped 5 bases and J dropped 1; count of bases not matched to a gene: 11. The CDR3 runs 16 residues. The CDR3, as DNA: TGTGCCAGTAGTGATTTCTCTACAGGGGAGTCCTACGAGCAGTACTTC. Encoded protein: CASSDFSTGESYEQYF.

The sample holds many counts of this clonotype. The gene calls are TRBV7-9 and TRBJ2-7; D not resolved. This CDR3 has 15 amino acids. CDR1 SEHNR and CDR2 FQNEAQ come from the germline V gene (reference sequence). The V gene lost 5 bases and the J gene lost 7 bases, with 21 bases spanning the gap. CDR3 sequence: CASSPGPGGPAEQYF. The CDR3 DNA reads as TGTGCCAGCAGCCCAGGCCCCGGTGGGCCTGCGGAGCAGTACTTC.

This clonotype occurred a few times. The V call is TRBV28, the J call TRBJ2-3, with 11 nucleotides matching TRBD2. Per the germline V gene, CDR1 is MDHEN and CDR2 is SYDVKM. V shed 5 bases and J 2 bases; nucleotides not matched to a gene: 6. The CDR3 runs to 16 residues. Written as DNA, the CDR3 is TGTGCCAGCAGTGACTTTAGCGGGAGGGCCACAGATACGCAGTATTTT. Its translation is CASSDFSGRATDTQYF.

At least ten counts were recorded for this clonotype. The chain links TRBV3-1 to TRBJ2-7; the D is unclear. The CDR3 has 11 amino acids. V lost 0 bases and J lost 6, with 3 bases in between. CDR1 LGHDT and CDR2 YNNKEL come from the germline V gene (reference sequence). Written as DNA, the CDR3 is TGTGCCAGCAGCCAAGAGGCCGAGCAGTACTTC. It codes for CASSQEAEQYF.

This clonotype was counted many times. This rearrangement joins TRBV30 to TRBJ2-2, with TRBD1 identical over 8 bases. Per the germline V gene, CDR1 is GTSNPN and CDR2 is SVGIG (reference sequence). The CDR3 is made up of 14 amino acids. Trimming took 3 bases from V and 6 from J; bases not matched to a gene: 6. The CDR3 nucleotides read TGTGCCTGGAGCCTCAGGGGGCTCGCCGGGGAGCTGTTTTTT. Translated, it gives CAWSLRGLAGELFF.

In its sample, this clonotype was seen many times. The rearrangement joins TRBV7-2 to TRBJ1-1, with 8 bases matching TRBD1. The CDR3 is 15 amino acids. Looked up from germline, CDR1 is SGHTA and CDR2 is FQGNSA. Trimming removed 2 bases from V and 1 base from J; junction bases left unmatched: 3. CDR3 coding DNA: TGTGCCAGCAGCTTAAAGGGACAGGCGAACACTGAAGCTTTCTTT. Translating gives CASSLKGQANTEAFF.

In its sample, this clonotype was seen a few times. J is TRBJ1-4 and V is TRBV15; D is ambiguous. The CDR3 sequence is 13 residues long. Germline CDR1 and CDR2: LNHNV and YYDKDF (reference sequence). Trimming stripped 0 bases from V and 13 bases from J, with 12 bases between. CDR3 in amino acids: CATSRDRARTLFF. CDR3 sequence (DNA): TGTGCCACCAGCAGAGATCGAGCCAGGACACTGTTTTTT.

As to this clonotype: Compared with germline, one end of the junction differs, possibly owing to a read error. The V gene is TRBV3-1, the J gene TRBJ2-5; no firm D call. The germline V gene encodes CDR1 LGHDT and CDR2 YNNKEL (reference sequence). The CDR3 has 14 residues. The CDR3 loop is CASSQDRPEETQYF. The CDR3 bases are TGCGCCAGCAGCCAAGATCGCCCGGAAGAGACCCAGTACTTC.

This clonotype has at least ten counts. The rearrangement links TRBV20-1 to TRBJ2-5; the match to TRBD2 covers 8 bases. Per germline, CDR1 DFQATT and CDR2 SNEGSKA (reference sequence). The V gene end was trimmed by 5 bases and the J gene end by 5 bases; junction bases not matched to a gene: 10. The CDR3 totals 14 residues. The CDR3 DNA is TGCAGTGCTCTCGGGGTAGCGGGACATGAGACCCAGTACTTC. Translating it yields CSALGVAGHETQYF.

This clonotype was seen a few times. With a much larger clone just one base away, this may be a read error. The chain uses TRBV28 and TRBJ2-7; 10 bases map to TRBD2. Germline CDR1 reads MDHEN; CDR2 reads SYDVKM. The CDR3 is made up of 14 amino acids. In DNA, the CDR3 is TGTGCCAGCAGTTTAGGGACTAGCGTCTACGGGCAGTACTTC. It yields the protein CASSLGTSVYGQYF. The full variable domain, its missing parts supplied by reference TRBV28 and TRBJ2-7, is DVKVTQSSRYLVKRTGEKVFLECVQDMDHENMFWYRQDPGLGLRLIYFSYDVKMKEKGDIPEGYSVSREKKERFSLILESASTNQTSMYLCASSLGTSVYGQYFGPGTRLTVT.